This T cell receptor beta chain was sequenced in a study of spatial heterogeneity in lung cancer. Study context: The study sequenced follow-up PBMC samples when they were available, at a median of roughly two years after resection.

Indicated time point: blood at routine non-recurrence follow-up after resection. Whole RNA, isolated from tumor, nontumor lung or frozen PBMC, was sequenced without prior sorting. TCRdb independently ran MiXCR on the 5' RACE reads; one entry per CDR3 protein. The table records over a thousand distinct CDR3 sequences, about 25% of them present only once. V was pared by 5 bases and J by 4 bases, with 10 bases of the junction left unmatched. Germline V gene lookup returns CDR1 MDHEN and CDR2 SYDVKM. The CDR3 runs to 16 residues. This TCR was sampled from a male donor with early-stage non-small cell lung cancer. The chain combines TRBV28 with TRBJ1-1; 10 bases agree with TRBD1. The sample in question was PBMCs, obtained at follow-up. The CDR3 bases are TGTGCCAGCAGTCTTGACAGGGGGCGATTTAGCACTGAAGCTTTCTTT. It encodes CASSLDRGRFSTEAFF.